These T cell receptor beta chains were read from a single sample in a study of cytomegalovirus exposure and HLA in healthy donors. The repertoire was sequenced with immunoSEQ multiplex PCR; TCRdb's copy has only in-frame clones and lacks some. The table lists some 40,000 clones. The sequencing input was PBMCs. The receptors shown here come from a male donor in good health and CMV-seronegative. Both conserved end residues are part of each CDR3. The D gene is left open where the match is weak.

>-|TRBJ1-4|TRBV5-1
TGCGCCAGCAGCTTAGACAGCTTTAATGAAAAACTGTTTTTT
CASSLDSFNEKLFF
>-|TRBJ2-7|TRBV2
TGTGCCAGCAGTGAAGACAACTACGAGCAGTACTTC
CASSEDNYEQYF
>-|TRBJ1-5|TRBV7-2
TGTGCCAGCAGCTTACAGGGGCGCAATCAGCCCCAGCATTTT
CASSLQGRNQPQHF
>-|TRBJ1-2|TRBV28
TGTGCCAGCAGGGGGTCTTGGGGAGGATACCGTGGCTACACCTTC
CASRGSWGGYRGYTF
>-|TRBJ1-4|TRBV7-6
TGTGCCAGCAGCGGCGGGTGGGGGCCTAATGAAAAACTGTTTTTT
CASSGGWGPNEKLFF
>-|TRBJ2-2|TRBV7-9
TGTGCCAGCAGCTTGGGTCCGGCACCGGGGAGCTGGCTGTTTTTT
CASSLGPAPGSWLFF
>TRBD2|TRBJ2-1|TRBV18
TGTGCCAGCTCACCACCCGGACTAGTCGGTTGGGAGCAGTTCTTC
CASSPPGLVGWEQFF
>-|TRBJ1-2|TRBV5-1
TGCGCCAGCAGCTTGGAGGGAGCTAACTATGGCTACACCTTC
CASSLEGANYGYTF
>TRBD2|TRBJ2-3|TRBV18
TGTGCCAGCTCACCCGAACTAGCGGGGAGTTCAGATACGCAGTATTTT
CASSPELAGSSDTQYF
>TRBD1|TRBJ1-1|TRBV4-2
TGTGCCAGCACCTCGGAGAGACAGGGGGACACTGAAGCTTTCTTT
CASTSERQGDTEAFF
>-|TRBJ2-1|TRBV6-5
TGTGCCAGCACCTTCCGAGGGGGAACCTACAATGAGCAGTTCTTC
CASTFRGGTYNEQFF
>TRBD1|TRBJ1-2|TRBV5-1
TGCGCCAGCAGCCCCGGGACAGGCTTCTATGGCTACACCTTC
CASSPGTGFYGYTF
>TRBD2|TRBJ2-7|TRBV6-5
TGTGCCAGCAGTTACTCGAGGCGGGGGGGCGTGGACGAGCAGCACTTC
CASSYSRRGGVDEQHF
>-|TRBJ1-1|TRBV25-1
TGTGCCAGCAGTGAATCCCTCCCGGGGGAAGCTTTCTTT
CASSESLPGEAFF
>TRBD1|TRBJ2-7|TRBV11-2
TGTGCCAGCGCTGAGGGGACAGGGTCCCACGAGCAGTACTTC
CASAEGTGSHEQYF
>TRBD1|TRBJ1-1|TRBV5-4
TGTGCCAGCAGACCGACAGGGCCGAACACTGAAGCTTTCTTT
CASRPTGPNTEAFF
>-|TRBJ1-5|TRBV5-6
TGTGCCAGCAGCTTTGGGCCAGGCGATCAGCCCCAGCATTTT
CASSFGPGDQPQHF
>TRBD1|TRBJ2-5|TRBV7-2
TGTGCCAGCAGCTCGTATCCGGGACAGGGGGGGATTACCCAGTACTTC
CASSSYPGQGGITQYF
>-|TRBJ1-1|TRBV5-8
TGTGCCAGCAGCTTGAGCCCCACTGAAGCTTTCTTT
CASSLSPTEAFF
>-|TRBJ2-5|TRBV19
TGTGCCAGTAGTATAGGGGGCAGGGGCCGCCAAGAGACCCAGTACTTC
CASSIGGRGRQETQYF
>TRBD2|TRBJ2-5|TRBV7-9
TGTGCCAGCACCAAAGCGGGGGGGCAAGAGACCCAGTACTTC
CASTKAGGQETQYF
>-|TRBJ2-7|TRBV5-1
TGCGCCAGCAGCCGCATACAGGGGGGGTACGAGCAGTACTTC
CASSRIQGGYEQYF
>-|TRBJ2-7|TRBV11-1
TGTGCCAGCAGCTTAGGTATGAACGGCGAGCAGTACTTC
CASSLGMNGEQYF
>TRBD2|TRBJ2-3|TRBV15
TGTGCCGTTCAAGGACTAGCGGGGACTGATACGCAGTATTTT
CAVQGLAGTDTQYF
>TRBD2|TRBJ2-1|TRBV6-5
TGTGCCAGCAGTTATACGGGGGGGTACAATGAGCAGTTCTTC
CASSYTGGYNEQFF
>TRBD1|TRBJ2-7|TRBV2
TGTGCCAGCAGTGCGGGACAGCTATACGAGCAGTACTTC
CASSAGQLYEQYF
>-|TRBJ2-7|TRBV10-1
TGCGCCAGCAGTGAAGGACAGGGAGGGCGCTACGAGCAGTACTTC
CASSEGQGGRYEQYF